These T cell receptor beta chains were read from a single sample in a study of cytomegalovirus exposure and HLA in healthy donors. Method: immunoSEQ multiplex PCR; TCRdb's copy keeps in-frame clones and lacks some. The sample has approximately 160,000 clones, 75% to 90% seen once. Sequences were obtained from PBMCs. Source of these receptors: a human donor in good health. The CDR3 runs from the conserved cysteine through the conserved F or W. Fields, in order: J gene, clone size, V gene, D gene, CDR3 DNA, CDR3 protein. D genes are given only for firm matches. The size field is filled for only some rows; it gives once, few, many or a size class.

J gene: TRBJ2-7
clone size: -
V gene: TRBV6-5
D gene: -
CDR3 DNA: TGTGCCAGCAGTAGTGTGCAGGGGTATGGACACGAGCAGTACTTC
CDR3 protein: CASSSVQGYGHEQYF

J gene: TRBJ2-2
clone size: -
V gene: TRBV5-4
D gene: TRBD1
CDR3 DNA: TGTGCCAGCAGCTGGGACAGGGGGCGCACCGGGGAGCTGTTTTTT
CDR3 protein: CASSWDRGRTGELFF

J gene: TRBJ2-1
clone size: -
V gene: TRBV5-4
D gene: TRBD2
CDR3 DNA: TGTGCCAGCAGCCCTAGCGGGGGGGCCTACAATGAGCAGTTCTTC
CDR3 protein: CASSPSGGAYNEQFF

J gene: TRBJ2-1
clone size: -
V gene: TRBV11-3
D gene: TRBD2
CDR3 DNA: TGTGCCAGCAGCCTCGGGGGGGATGCCTACAATGAGCAGTTCTTC
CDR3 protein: CASSLGGDAYNEQFF

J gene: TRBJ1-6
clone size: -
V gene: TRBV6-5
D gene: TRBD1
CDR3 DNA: TGTGCCAGCAGAACTCGACAGGGGTTCTATTCACCCCTCCACTTT
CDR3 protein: CASRTRQGFYSPLHF

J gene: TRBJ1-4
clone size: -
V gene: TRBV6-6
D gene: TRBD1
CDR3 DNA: TGTGCCAGCAGTACCTCCAGGACAGGGAATGAAAAACTGTTTTTT
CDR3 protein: CASSTSRTGNEKLFF

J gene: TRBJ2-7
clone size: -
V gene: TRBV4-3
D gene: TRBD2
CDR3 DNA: TGCGCCAGCAGCCCCAGGGCGGGGGGCACCTACGAGCAGTACTTC
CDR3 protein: CASSPRAGGTYEQYF

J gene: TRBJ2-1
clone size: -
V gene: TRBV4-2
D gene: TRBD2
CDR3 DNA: TGTGCCAGCAGCCAAGTGGGAGCGGGGGGGCCCTACAATGAGCAGTTCTTC
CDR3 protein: CASSQVGAGGPYNEQFF

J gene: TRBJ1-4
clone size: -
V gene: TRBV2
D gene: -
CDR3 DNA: TGTGCCAGCGTCCGTACTAATGAAAAACTGTTTTTT
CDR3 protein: CASVRTNEKLFF

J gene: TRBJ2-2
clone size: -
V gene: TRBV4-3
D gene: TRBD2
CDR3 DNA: TGCGCCAGCAGCCAAGATTTGGCGGGGGGGCCCCGGACCGGGGAGCTGTTTTTT
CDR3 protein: CASSQDLAGGPRTGELFF

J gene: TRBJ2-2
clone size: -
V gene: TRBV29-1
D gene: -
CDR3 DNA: TGCAGCGTGGCACACACGGCGGGGTCAACCGGGGAGCTGTTTTTT
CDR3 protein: CSVAHTAGSTGELFF

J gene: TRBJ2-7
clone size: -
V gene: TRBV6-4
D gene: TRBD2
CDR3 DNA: TGTGCCAGCAGTGGTAGCGGGGGGGACTCCTACGAGCAGTACTTC
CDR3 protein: CASSGSGGDSYEQYF

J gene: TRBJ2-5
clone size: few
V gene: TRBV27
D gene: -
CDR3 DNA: TGTGCCAGCAGTTTATGGGGGGTACAAGAGACCCAGTACTTC
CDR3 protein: CASSLWGVQETQYF

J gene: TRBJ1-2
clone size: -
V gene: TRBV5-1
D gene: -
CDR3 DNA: TGCGCCAGCAGCACGTTTGACAGGAGATATGGCTACACCTTC
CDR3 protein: CASSTFDRRYGYTF

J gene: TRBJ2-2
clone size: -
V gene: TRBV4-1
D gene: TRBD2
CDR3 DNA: TGCGCCAGCAGCCCTGGGACTAGCGGGGGCGGGTGGGAGCTGTTTTTT
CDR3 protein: CASSPGTSGGGWELFF

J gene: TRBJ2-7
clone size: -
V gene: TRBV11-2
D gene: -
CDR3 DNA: TGTGCCAGCAGCTCAGGCTCCTACGAGCAGTACTTC
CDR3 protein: CASSSGSYEQYF

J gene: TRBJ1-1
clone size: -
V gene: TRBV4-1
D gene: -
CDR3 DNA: TGCGCCAGCAGCCAAGGAACGGTGAACACTGAAGCTTTCTTT
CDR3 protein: CASSQGTVNTEAFF

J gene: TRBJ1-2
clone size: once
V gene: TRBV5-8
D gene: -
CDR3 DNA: TGTGCCAGCAGCTTGAGAGCCCTCTATGGCTACACCTTC
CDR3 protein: CASSLRALYGYTF

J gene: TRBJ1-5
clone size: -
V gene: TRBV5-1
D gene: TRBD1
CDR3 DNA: TGCGCCAGCAGCGAAGGGACAGGGGGCGGTCAGCCCCAGCATTTT
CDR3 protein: CASSEGTGGGQPQHF

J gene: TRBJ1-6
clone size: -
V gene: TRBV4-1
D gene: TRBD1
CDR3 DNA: TGCGCCAGCTCCCCCGACAGGGCCTGGCATTCACCCCTCCACTTT
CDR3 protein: CASSPDRAWHSPLHF

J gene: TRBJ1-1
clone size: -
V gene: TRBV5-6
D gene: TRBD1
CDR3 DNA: TGTGCCAGCAGCTTCCTACAGGGGGCACCAGTGAACACTGAAGCTTTCTTT
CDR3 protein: CASSFLQGAPVNTEAFF

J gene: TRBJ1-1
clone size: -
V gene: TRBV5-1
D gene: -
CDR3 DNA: TGCGCCAGCAGCCTTGGGGGGACGAACACTGAAGCTTTCTTT
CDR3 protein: CASSLGGTNTEAFF

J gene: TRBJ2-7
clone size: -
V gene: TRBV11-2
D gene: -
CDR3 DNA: TGTGCCAGCAGCTTAGATCGAGGCGAGCAGTACTTC
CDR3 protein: CASSLDRGEQYF

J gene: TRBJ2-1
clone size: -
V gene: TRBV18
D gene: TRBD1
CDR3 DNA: TGTGCCAGCTCACCACCGGACAGGCTGCGGGACAATGAGCAGTTCTTC
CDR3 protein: CASSPPDRLRDNEQFF

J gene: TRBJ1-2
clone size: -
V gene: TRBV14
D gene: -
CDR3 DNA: TGTGCCAGCAGCCAAGCGGGAGGGAGAGGGACCGGCTACACCTTC
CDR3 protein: CASSQAGGRGTGYTF

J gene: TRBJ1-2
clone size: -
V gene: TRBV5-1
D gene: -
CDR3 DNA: TGCGCCAGCAGCTTGGCCCCTACAGGGTACGACTATGGCTACACCTTC
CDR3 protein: CASSLAPTGYDYGYTF

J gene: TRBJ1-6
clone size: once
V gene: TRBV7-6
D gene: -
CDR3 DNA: TGTGCCAGCAGCTTCGGGACATCTTTTAATTCACCCCTCCACTTT
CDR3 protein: CASSFGTSFNSPLHF

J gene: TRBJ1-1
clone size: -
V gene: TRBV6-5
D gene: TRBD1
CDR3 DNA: TGTGCCAGCAGGAGGACAGGGGCGGTTGAAGCTTTCTTT
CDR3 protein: CASRRTGAVEAFF

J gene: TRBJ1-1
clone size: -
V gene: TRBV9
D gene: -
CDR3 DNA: TGTGCCAGCAGCGTAGTAGGGGAGGGTTTATTGGGCACTGAAGCTTTCTTT
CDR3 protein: CASSVVGEGLLGTEAFF

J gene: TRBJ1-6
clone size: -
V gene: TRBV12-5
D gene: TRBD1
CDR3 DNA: TGTGCTAGCGCCCCGAACCCCGGACAGGGGCTGAATAATTCACCCCTCCACTTT
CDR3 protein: CASAPNPGQGLNNSPLHF

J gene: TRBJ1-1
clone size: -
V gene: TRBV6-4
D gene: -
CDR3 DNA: TGTGCCAGCAGTCCCGGTAGAACGGGGTCGAGAACTGAAGCTTTCTTT
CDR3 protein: CASSPGRTGSRTEAFF

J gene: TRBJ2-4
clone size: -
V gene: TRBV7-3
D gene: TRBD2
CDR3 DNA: TGTGCCAGCAGCTTAAATCCAGCGGGGGGGGGTATTCAGTACTTC
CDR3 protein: CASSLNPAGGGIQYF

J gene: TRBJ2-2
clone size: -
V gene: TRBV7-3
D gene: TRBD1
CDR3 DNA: TGTGCCAGCAGGGACACGCGGACAGGGAATACCGGGGAGCTGTTTTTT
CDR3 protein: CASRDTRTGNTGELFF

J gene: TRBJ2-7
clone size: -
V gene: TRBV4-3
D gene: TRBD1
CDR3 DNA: TGCGCCAGCAGCCAAGAGGGACAGGGCTACTACGAGCAGTACTTC
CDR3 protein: CASSQEGQGYYEQYF

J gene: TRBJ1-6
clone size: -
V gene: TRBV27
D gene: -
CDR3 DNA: TGTGCCAGCAGTTCGGGTGGAAGGTCACCCCTCCACTTT
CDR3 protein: CASSSGGRSPLHF

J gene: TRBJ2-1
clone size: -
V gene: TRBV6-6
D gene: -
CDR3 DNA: TGTGCCAGCAGTCACCTTAGCTCCTACAATGAGCAGTTCTTC
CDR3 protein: CASSHLSSYNEQFF

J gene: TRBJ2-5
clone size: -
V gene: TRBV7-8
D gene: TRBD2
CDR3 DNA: TGTGCCAGCAGCTTCTGGACGGGAGGGGAGACCCAGTACTTC
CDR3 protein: CASSFWTGGETQYF

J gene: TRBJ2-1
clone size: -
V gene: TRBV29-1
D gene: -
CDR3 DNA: TGCAGCGTGAAGTGGGGGGGCTTTTACAATGAGCAGTTCTTC
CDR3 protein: CSVKWGGFYNEQFF

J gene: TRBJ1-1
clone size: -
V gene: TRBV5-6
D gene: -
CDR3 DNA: TGTGCCAGCAGCTTGGCGATTGGACAGCGGTATGAAGCTTTCTTT
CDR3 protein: CASSLAIGQRYEAFF

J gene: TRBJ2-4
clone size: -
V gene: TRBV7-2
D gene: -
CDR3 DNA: TGTGCCAGCAGCTTCCTACAGGCGGCCAAAAACATTCAGTACTTC
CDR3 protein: CASSFLQAAKNIQYF

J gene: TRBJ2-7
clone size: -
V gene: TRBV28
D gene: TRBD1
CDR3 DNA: TGTGCCAGCAGCAAGGGTGGGGGACAGGGAGGGCGCGAGCAGTACTTC
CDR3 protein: CASSKGGGQGGREQYF

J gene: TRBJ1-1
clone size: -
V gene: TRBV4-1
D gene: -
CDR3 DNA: TGCGCCAGCAGCCAAGTCTGGGGGGTTTTGAACACTGAAGCTTTCTTT
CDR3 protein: CASSQVWGVLNTEAFF

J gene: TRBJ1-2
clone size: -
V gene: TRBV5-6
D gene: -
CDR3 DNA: TGTGCCAGCCGTCTTCAGGGGCGGACTAACTATGGCTACACCTTC
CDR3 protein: CASRLQGRTNYGYTF

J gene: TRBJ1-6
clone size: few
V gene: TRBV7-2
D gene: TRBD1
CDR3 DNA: TGTGCCAGCAGCTTAGTAGGGGGCAGGGCGAATTCACCCCTCCACTTT
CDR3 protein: CASSLVGGRANSPLHF

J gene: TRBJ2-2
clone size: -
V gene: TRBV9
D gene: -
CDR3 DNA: TGTGCCAGTAGCACAGACAGGCCGGCCGGGGAGCTGTTTTTT
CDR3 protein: CASSTDRPAGELFF

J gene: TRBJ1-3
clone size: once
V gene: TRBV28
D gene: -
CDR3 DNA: TGTGCCAGCAGGGGCTTCGGAAACACCATATATTTT
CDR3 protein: CASRGFGNTIYF

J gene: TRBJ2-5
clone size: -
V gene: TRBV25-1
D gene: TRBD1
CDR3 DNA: TGTGCCAGCAGCAAATCGAGGGACAGGGGTGGGGAGACCCAGTACTTC
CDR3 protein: CASSKSRDRGGETQYF

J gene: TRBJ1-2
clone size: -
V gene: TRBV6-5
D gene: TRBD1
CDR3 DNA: TGTGCCAGCAGCCCGGGACAGGGCTTCTATGGCTACACCTTC
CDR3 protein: CASSPGQGFYGYTF

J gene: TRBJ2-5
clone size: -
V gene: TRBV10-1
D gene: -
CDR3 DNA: TGCGCCAGCAGTGACTGGTTGAACGGGGAGACCCAGTACTTC
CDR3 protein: CASSDWLNGETQYF

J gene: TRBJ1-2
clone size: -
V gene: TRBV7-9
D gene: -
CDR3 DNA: TGTGCCAGCAGCTTAGGTGAGGGATTGGGCTATGGCTACACCTTC
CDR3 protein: CASSLGEGLGYGYTF

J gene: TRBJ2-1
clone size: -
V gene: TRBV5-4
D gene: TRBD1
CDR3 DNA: TGTGCCAGCAGCCCGTCTCATCGGGACAGCTACAATGAGCAGTTCTTC
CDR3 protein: CASSPSHRDSYNEQFF

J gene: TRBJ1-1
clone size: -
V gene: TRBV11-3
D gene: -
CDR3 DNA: TGTGCCAGCAGCTTAGATTCCCCCTCCGTCGGCACTGAAGCTTTCTTT
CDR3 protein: CASSLDSPSVGTEAFF

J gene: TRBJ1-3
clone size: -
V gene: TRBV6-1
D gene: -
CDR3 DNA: TGTGCCAGCAAACTCAGGGGTGGTGGAAACACCATATATTTT
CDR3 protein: CASKLRGGGNTIYF